Given below is one T cell receptor (beta chain) in context. The target of this receptor is not known. Base quality data are lacking; no much larger clone is found one base away. The sample belongs to a study of a mutant IDH1 vaccine in newly diagnosed glioma (dated by TCRdb to the early 2020s). Regarding the study in general: Eight vaccinations were administered to patients in weeks 1, 3, 5, 7, 11, 15, 19 and 23, corresponding to visits V03 through V10. Vaccination was initiated 4-6 weeks after radiotherapy alone, or concurrently with temozolomide cycles in the chemotherapy-containing groups. Of the 25 to 40 patients who were treated, around 60% were male and roughly 38% were female, and the mean age was approximately 40 years. Prior to enrollment, standard therapy consisting of radiotherapy alone, temozolomide alone, or radiochemotherapy with temozolomide had been administered to patients, with the combination being received by most patients. Peripheral blood was drawn at six visits: V03 (baseline), V05, V07, V10, V12 and V13. Longitudinal TCRB deep sequencing was performed for approximately 24 treated patients wherever samples were available for exploratory analyses.

Library creation used the immunoSEQ multiplex PCR assay. The hsTCRB Kit was used according to the manufacturer's protocol to amplify rearranged TCR beta chain sequences. An Illumina MiSeq was used to sequence the TCRB libraries. In the source study's methods: The proprietary platform of the kit vendor was used for demultiplexing, trimming and gene mapping. The clones in this table, taken by TCRdb from immuneACCESS, are in-frame only. Not every clone is retained; where verified, under half of the shortfall comes from an unresolved V gene, and the cause of the rest is unknown. Clone size and V and J calls were adopted from that table, with D and trimming inferred from the DNA. Within this sample are around 40,000 clones, with about four fifths of them counted one time only. The top ten clonotypes cover approximately 2% of the sample. Results the study describes overall, beyond this receptor: Selection of PBMC samples for TCRB deep sequencing was based on availability. Vaccine-induced immune responses across multiple MHC alleles were detected in roughly 94% of patients. The authors noted that analyses of patient blood samples could not be reproduced because of sample limitations. No apparent relationship was observed between pseudoprogression and alterations in the top peripheral T cell clonotypes detected by TCRB sequencing.

What the time point label conveys for this sample: week 11, during vaccination. A 20-mer mutant IDH1 peptide at 300 micrograms in Montanide made up each vaccine dose, which was injected subcutaneously together with topical imiquimod. Donors had newly diagnosed WHO grade 3 or 4 IDH1-mutant astrocytomas with loss of nuclear ATRX. The samples were drawn from NOA16, a multicentre, single-arm, open-label phase I trial in Germany that tested a mutant IDH1 peptide vaccine in humans for the first time. Genomic DNA for TCRB sequencing was extracted from EDTA blood using the DNeasy Blood and Tissue Kit. The cysteine opens and the phenylalanine closes a CDR3 of 14 amino acids. Here the CDR3 DNA is all that survives: 42 bases in frame from base 1. The germline ends are 10 bases apart after V is trimmed by 3 bases and J by 0 bases. Based on the germline V gene, the CDR1 and CDR2 sequences are SGHDT and YYEEEE.

This receptor was obtained from a man between 40 and 49 years old with glioma. Specimen: PBMCs, collected from a glioma patient whose treatment included an IDH1 peptide vaccine. The sequence joins TRBV5-6 to TRBJ2-7; the D gene assignment is perhaps TRBD1 or TRBD2, with each matching 6 bases. For the CDR3, the sequence is CASSWPGASYEQYF. The bases are TGTGCCAGCAGCTGGCCGGGGGCCTCCTACGAGCAGTACTTC.